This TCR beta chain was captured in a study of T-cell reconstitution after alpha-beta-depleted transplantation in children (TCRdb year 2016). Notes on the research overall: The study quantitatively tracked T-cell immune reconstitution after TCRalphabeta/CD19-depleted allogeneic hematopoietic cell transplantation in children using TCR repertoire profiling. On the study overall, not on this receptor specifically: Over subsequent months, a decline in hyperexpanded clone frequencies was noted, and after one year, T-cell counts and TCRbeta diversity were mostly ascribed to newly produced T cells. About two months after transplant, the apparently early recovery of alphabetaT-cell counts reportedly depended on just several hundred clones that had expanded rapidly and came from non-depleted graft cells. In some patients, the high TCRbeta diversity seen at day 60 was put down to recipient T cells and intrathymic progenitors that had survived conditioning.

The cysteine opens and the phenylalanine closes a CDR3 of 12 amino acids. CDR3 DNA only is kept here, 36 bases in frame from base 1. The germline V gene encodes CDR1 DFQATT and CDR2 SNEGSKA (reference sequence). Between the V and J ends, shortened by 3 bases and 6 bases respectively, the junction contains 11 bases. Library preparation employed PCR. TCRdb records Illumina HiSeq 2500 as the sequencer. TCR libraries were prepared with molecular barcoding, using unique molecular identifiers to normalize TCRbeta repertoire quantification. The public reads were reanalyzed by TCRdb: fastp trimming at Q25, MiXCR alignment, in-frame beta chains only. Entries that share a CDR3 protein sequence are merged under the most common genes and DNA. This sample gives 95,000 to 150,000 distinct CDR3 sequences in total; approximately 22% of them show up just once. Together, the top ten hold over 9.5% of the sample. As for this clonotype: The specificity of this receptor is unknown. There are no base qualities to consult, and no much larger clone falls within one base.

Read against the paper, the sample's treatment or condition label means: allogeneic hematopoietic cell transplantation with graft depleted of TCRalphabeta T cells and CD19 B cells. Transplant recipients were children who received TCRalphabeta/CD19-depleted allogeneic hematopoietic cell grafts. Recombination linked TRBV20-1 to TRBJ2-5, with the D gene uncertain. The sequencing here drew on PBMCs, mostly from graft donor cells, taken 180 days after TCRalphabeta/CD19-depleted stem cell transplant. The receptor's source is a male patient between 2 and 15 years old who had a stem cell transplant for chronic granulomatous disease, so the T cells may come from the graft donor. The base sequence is TGCAGTGCTAGGATACTGGGAAAGACCCAGTACTTC. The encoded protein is CSARILGKTQYF.